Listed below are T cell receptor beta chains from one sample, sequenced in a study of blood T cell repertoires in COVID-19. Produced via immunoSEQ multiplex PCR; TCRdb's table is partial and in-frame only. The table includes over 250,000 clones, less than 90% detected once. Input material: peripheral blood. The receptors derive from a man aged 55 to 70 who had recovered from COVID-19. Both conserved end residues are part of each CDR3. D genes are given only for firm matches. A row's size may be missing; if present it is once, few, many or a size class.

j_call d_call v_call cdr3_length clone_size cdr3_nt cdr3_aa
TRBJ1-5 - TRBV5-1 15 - TGCGCCAGCAGCTTACGGGGGGCGCTGGGACAGCCCCAGCATTTT CASSLRGALGQPQHF
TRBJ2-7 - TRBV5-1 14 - TGCGCCAGCAGCTTGGAAGGGGTGCCCTACGAGCAGTACTTC CASSLEGVPYEQYF
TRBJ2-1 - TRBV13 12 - TGTGCCAGCAGCCCCCAGGGACAAACGCAGTTCTTC CASSPQGQTQFF
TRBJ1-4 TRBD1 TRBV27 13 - TGTGCCAGCAAGAGGGACAGGGGGGAAAAACTGTTTTTT CASKRDRGEKLFF
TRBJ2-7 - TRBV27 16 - TGTGCCAGCAGCCCAGGCAGGGAATTGTGGTCCTACGAGCAGTACTTC CASSPGRELWSYEQYF
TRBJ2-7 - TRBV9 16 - TGTGCCAGCAGCGTCGGGCAGGGGCGGATGGGATACGAGCAGTACTTC CASSVGQGRMGYEQYF
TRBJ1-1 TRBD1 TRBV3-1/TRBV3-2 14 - TGTGCCAGCCGAATGACAGGGTGGAGCACTGAAGCTTTCTTT CASRMTGWSTEAFF
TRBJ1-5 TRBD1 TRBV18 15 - TGTGCCAGCCGACCCGGGACAGGGGATAATCAGCCCCAGCATTTT CASRPGTGDNQPQHF
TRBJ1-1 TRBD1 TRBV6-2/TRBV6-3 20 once TGTGCCAGCAGTCAACTATTAGGACAGGTCCTCTCATTTTTGGGCACTGAAGCTTTCTTT CASSQLLGQVLSFLGTEAFF
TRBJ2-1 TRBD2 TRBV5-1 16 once TGCGCCAGCAGCTTAAATCTAGCGGGGTTTAGCAATGAGCAGTTCTTC CASSLNLAGFSNEQFF
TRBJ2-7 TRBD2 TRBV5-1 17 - TGCGCCAGCAGCTTGTTTGTTAGCGGGAGCCCTTCCTACGAGCAGTACTTC CASSLFVSGSPSYEQYF
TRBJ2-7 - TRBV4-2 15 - TGTGCCAGCAGCCAAGATCAACAGGGTATTTACGAGCAGTACTTC CASSQDQQGIYEQYF
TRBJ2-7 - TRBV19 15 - TGTGCCAGTACCGTAGGGCAGGGAAGCGTTTACGAGCAGTACTTC CASTVGQGSVYEQYF
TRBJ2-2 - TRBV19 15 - TGTGCCAGTAGTATCCTGGACAGTAGTACCGGGGAGCTGTTTTTT CASSILDSSTGELFF
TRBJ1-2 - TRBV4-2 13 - TGTGCCAGCAGCCAAGACCGGGACTATGGCTACACCTTC CASSQDRDYGYTF
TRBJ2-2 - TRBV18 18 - TGTGCCAGCTCCCCCCCTGGACTTTTCACGGCGAACACCGGGGAGCTGTTTTTT CASSPPGLFTANTGELFF
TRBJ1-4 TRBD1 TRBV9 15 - TGTGCCAGCAGCGTAGCGGGACAGGGGGGTGAAAAACTGTTTTTT CASSVAGQGGEKLFF
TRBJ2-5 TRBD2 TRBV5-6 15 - TGTGCCAGCAGCTTTGGACTAGCCGGGGGAGAGACCCAGTACTTC CASSFGLAGGETQYF
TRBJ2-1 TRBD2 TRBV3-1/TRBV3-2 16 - TGTGCCAGCAGCCCCCGACTAGCGGGGAGCTACAATGAGCAGTTCTTC CASSPRLAGSYNEQFF
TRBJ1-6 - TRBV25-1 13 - TGTGCCAGCAAAGAACAGTATAATTCACCCCTCCACTTT CASKEQYNSPLHF
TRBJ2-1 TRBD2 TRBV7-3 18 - TGTGCCAGCAGCCCCCGCCTGGCGGGGGGAAGCTCCTACAATGAGCAGTTCTTC CASSPRLAGGSSYNEQFF
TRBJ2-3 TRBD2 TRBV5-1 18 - TGCGCCAGCAGCTTGGACCTAGCGGGGGCCACTAGCACAGATACGCAGTATTTT CASSLDLAGATSTDTQYF
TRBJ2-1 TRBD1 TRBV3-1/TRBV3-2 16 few TGTGCCAGCAGCCAAGTGAGGACAGGGGGCCGGAATGAGCAGTTCTTC CASSQVRTGGRNEQFF
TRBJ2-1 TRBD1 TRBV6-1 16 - TGTGCCAGCAGTGGACGACAGGGTGGCACCTACAATGAGCAGTTCTTC CASSGRQGGTYNEQFF
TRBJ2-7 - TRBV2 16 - TGTGCCAGCAGACCTACACGCGGGGGCTCCACCTACGAGCAGTACTTC CASRPTRGGSTYEQYF
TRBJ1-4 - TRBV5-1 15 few TGCGCCAGCAGCGTGCCCAGGTTGGGTAATGAAAAACTGTTTTTT CASSVPRLGNEKLFF
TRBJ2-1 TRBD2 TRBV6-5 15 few TGTGCCAGCAGTCGCGGGGGGGCGTCCTACAATGAGCAGTTCTTC CASSRGGASYNEQFF
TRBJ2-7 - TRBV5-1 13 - TGCGCCAGCAGCTTGGGCAGGGTGTACGAGCAGTACTTC CASSLGRVYEQYF
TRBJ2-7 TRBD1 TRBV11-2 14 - TGTGCCAGCAGCTTAGAAGGGACAGGGGTCGAGCAGTACTTC CASSLEGTGVEQYF
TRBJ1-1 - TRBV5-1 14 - TGCGCCAGCAGCCCCGTTCGGGGGAACACTGAAGCTTTCTTT CASSPVRGNTEAFF
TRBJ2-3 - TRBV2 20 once TGTGCCAGCAGCGGCCCCAAGCGCTTCAGGGGACTATCTAGCACAGATACGCAGTATTTT CASSGPKRFRGLSSTDTQYF
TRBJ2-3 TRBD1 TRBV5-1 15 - TGCGCCAGCAGCTTCCCTAGGACAGGACCAGATACGCAGTATTTT CASSFPRTGPDTQYF
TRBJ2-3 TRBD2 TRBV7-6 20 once TGTGCCAGCAGCTTGATAATGGGACTAGCGGGGGGCCACCCCACAGATACGCAGTATTTT CASSLIMGLAGGHPTDTQYF
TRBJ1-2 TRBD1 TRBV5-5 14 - TGTGCCAGCAGCTTGGGGGGACAGGGTTACGGCTACACCTTC CASSLGGQGYGYTF
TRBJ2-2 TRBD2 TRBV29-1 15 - TGCAGCGTTGATCCCAGCGGGGGTAACACCGGGGAGCTGTTTTTT CSVDPSGGNTGELFF
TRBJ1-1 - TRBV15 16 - TGTGCCACCAGCATGGCCAGGGGCAGATACAACACTGAAGCTTTCTTT CATSMARGRYNTEAFF
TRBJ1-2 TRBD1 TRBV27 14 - TGTGCCAGCAGTTCAGACAGGGCAAGATATGGCTACACCTTC CASSSDRARYGYTF
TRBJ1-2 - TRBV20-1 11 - TGCCTTCCAAGGGTAGGGGTTGGCTACACCTTC CLPRVGVGYTF
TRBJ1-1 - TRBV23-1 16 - TGCGCCAGCAGTCAATATGCCCCCCGGAGGGAAACTGAAGCTTTCTTT CASSQYAPRRETEAFF
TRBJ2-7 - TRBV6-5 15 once TGTGCCAGCAGTTACGACAACAGGGAACGTCTCGAGCAGTACTTC CASSYDNRERLEQYF
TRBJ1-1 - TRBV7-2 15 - TGTGCCAGCAGCTTCCTGGGACTGGAGAACACTGAAGCTTTCTTT CASSFLGLENTEAFF
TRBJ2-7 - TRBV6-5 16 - TGTGCCAGCAGTTACTCAATCGGGGGACCGTCCTACGAGCAGTACTTC CASSYSIGGPSYEQYF
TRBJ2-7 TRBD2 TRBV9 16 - TGTGCCAGCAGCGAGGGGGGACTAGCGGGGAGCTACGAGCAGTACTTC CASSEGGLAGSYEQYF
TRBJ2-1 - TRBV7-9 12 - TGTGCCAGCAGCTTCCCACGAGATGAGCAGTTCTTC CASSFPRDEQFF
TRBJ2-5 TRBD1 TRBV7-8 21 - TGTGCCAGCAGCTCTAGGCCACCGGGACAGGGGGCCTTAATCATCCAAGAGACCCAGTACTTC CASSSRPPGQGALIIQETQYF
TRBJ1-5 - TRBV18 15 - TGTGCCAGCTCACCCTTCTCCTATGGCAATCAGCCCCAGCATTTT CASSPFSYGNQPQHF